The rows below give T cell receptor beta chains drawn from one sample of a study of blood T cell repertoires in COVID-19. Clones were sequenced by immunoSEQ multiplex PCR, and TCRdb holds only the in-frame ones, with some missing. The table lists about 380,000 clones, more than 70% of them singletons. The sequenced material came from PBMCs or T cells enriched from blood (not recorded which). These receptors originate from a woman aged 18-30 years who had recovered from COVID-19. Each CDR3 is given with its conserved first and last residue. The D gene is left open where the match is weak. Expanded clones are given a class, and other clones once, few, many or no size at all.

TRBJ2-1 | TRBD2 | TRBV4-2 | NA | TGTGCCAGCAGCCAAGGGACTAGCGGGTACAATGAGCAGTTCTTC | CASSQGTSGYNEQFF
TRBJ1-2 | NA | TRBV5-4 | NA | TGTGCCAGCAGCTTGGATGGACTTAAAGGGTATGGCTACACCTTC | CASSLDGLKGYGYTF
TRBJ1-2 | NA | TRBV2 | NA | TGTGCCAGCAGTGAAAGGGGCGCCGGCTACACCTTC | CASSERGAGYTF
TRBJ1-6 | NA | TRBV30 | NA | TGTGCCTGGGACCCTGAGTCCTCTTCACCCCTCCACTTT | CAWDPESSSPLHF
TRBJ1-1 | NA | TRBV9 | few | TGTGCCAGCACCGGGGGGTGGGGCGCCCACAACACTGAAGCTTTCTTT | CASTGGWGAHNTEAFF
TRBJ2-3 | TRBD2 | TRBV7-2 | NA | TGTGCCAGCAGCTACCGACTAGCGGGGGCGGCAGATACGCAGTATTTT | CASSYRLAGAADTQYF
TRBJ2-1 | TRBD2 | TRBV5-1 | NA | TGCGCCAGCAGCCCCGGGACTAGCGGGGGAAGGAATGAGCAGTTCTTC | CASSPGTSGGRNEQFF
TRBJ2-3 | TRBD2 | TRBV28 | NA | TGTGCCAGCAGTCCGTTTAGCGGGGGGGCCCTTACAGATACGCAGTATTTT | CASSPFSGGALTDTQYF
TRBJ1-5 | NA | TRBV4-1 | NA | TGCGCCACCGGGGGGACACATAGCAATCAGCCCCAGCATTTT | CATGGTHSNQPQHF
TRBJ2-3 | TRBD2 | TRBV14 | once | TGTGCCAGCAGTCGGGGGGGTCGGGATACGCAGTATTTT | CASSRGGRDTQYF
TRBJ2-6 | TRBD1 | TRBV9 | NA | TGTGCCAGCAGCGGGTCCGGGACAGGGGGCACGGGGGCCAACGTCCTGACTTTC | CASSGSGTGGTGANVLTF
TRBJ2-7 | NA | TRBV5-6 | NA | TGTGCCAGCAGCCCTAGGGACTCTTACGAGCAGTACTTC | CASSPRDSYEQYF
TRBJ2-7 | TRBD2 | TRBV7-9 | NA | TGTGCCAGCAGCCCATCCGCCTCGGTAGCGGGGGTACTACCCTACGAGCAGTACTTC | CASSPSASVAGVLPYEQYF
TRBJ1-1 | NA | TRBV4-1 | NA | TGCGCCAGCAGCCAAGATGAGGCTTCAGGGGAGAGAGCTTTCTTT | CASSQDEASGERAFF
TRBJ1-1 | TRBD1 | TRBV7-9 | NA | TGTGCCAGCAGCCCGACGACAGGGCCCGGAGGAATAAACACTGAAGCTTTCTTT | CASSPTTGPGGINTEAFF
TRBJ1-5 | TRBD1 | TRBV6-2/TRBV6-3 | NA | TGTGCCAGCAGTGGGGGGACAGGGTCTTTCAATCAGCCCCAGCATTTT | CASSGGTGSFNQPQHF
TRBJ2-2 | NA | TRBV5-5 | NA | TGTGCCAGCAGCATATTACAAGCGGGCCGGTCAAGAAGAACCGGGGAGCTGTTTTTT | CASSILQAGRSRRTGELFF
TRBJ1-4 | TRBD1 | TRBV4-1 | NA | TGCGCCAGCAGCCAATCGGTAGGGGGCGTTGAAAAACTGTTTTTT | CASSQSVGGVEKLFF
TRBJ1-1 | TRBD1 | TRBV19 | NA | TGTGCCAGTAGTCCACCAGGGACAGCTAACACTGAAGCTTTCTTT | CASSPPGTANTEAFF
TRBJ2-1 | TRBD1 | TRBV7-9 | NA | TGTGCCAGCAGCATCTCCAGACAGGGGGCAAATGAGCAGTTCTTC | CASSISRQGANEQFF
TRBJ1-1 | TRBD1 | TRBV9 | NA | TGTGCCAGCAGGGAACCCTACAGGGGCTCGAACACTGAAGCTTTCTTT | CASREPYRGSNTEAFF
TRBJ2-1 | TRBD1 | TRBV11-2 | NA | TGTGCCAGCAGTCCTTTCCCTTCCGGGACAGGGGACTACAATGAGCAGTTCTTC | CASSPFPSGTGDYNEQFF